This is a list of T cell receptor beta chains from one sample in a study of regulatory T cells in long-lasting Graves disease. One entry per CDR3 protein, called by TCRdb with MiXCR from the multiplex PCR reads. Of about 310,000 distinct CDR3 sequences listed, roughly 18% are singletons. Sequencing was performed on peripheral blood mononuclear cells (PBMCs), taken at new diagnosis, from a patient treated with antithyroid drugs. These TCRs come from a female donor with Graves disease. Each CDR3 is given with its conserved first and last residue. A D gene is named only where the DNA matches it firmly. Some rows have no size entry. The others give once, few or many, or a class for an expanded clone.

>NA|NA|TRBJ2-1|TRBV12-3/TRBV12-4
CASSGTGDPSGNFNEQFF
TGTGCCAGCAGCGGGACAGGAGACCCTAGCGGGAACTTCAATGAGCAGTTCTTC
>NA|NA|TRBJ2-5|TRBV2
CASSRQGGIETQYF
TGTGCCAGCAGCCGGCAGGGTGGTATAGAGACCCAGTACTTC
>NA|NA|TRBJ2-3|TRBV5-4
CASSPRQAYTDTQYF
TGTGCCAGCAGCCCAAGACAGGCCTACACAGATACGCAGTATTTT
>many|NA|TRBJ2-5|TRBV2
CASNEGETQYF
TGTGCCAGCAATGAGGGAGAGACCCAGTACTTC
>once|TRBD2|TRBJ2-1|TRBV30
CACLGLGTRNEQFF
TGTGCCTGCTTGGGACTAGGTACACGCAATGAGCAGTTCTTC
>many|NA|TRBJ2-3|TRBV12-3/TRBV12-4
CASTPGAPRQYF
TGTGCCAGCACCCCCGGGGCTCCGAGGCAGTATTTT
>many|TRBD1|TRBJ2-6|TRBV27
CASSTDRGENVLTF
TGTGCCAGCAGTACAGACAGGGGCGAGAACGTCCTGACTTTC
>many|NA|TRBJ2-1|TRBV6-2/TRBV6-3
CASKYGLGRRDEQFF
TGTGCCAGCAAATACGGGCTTGGAAGAAGAGATGAGCAGTTCTTC
>few|TRBD2|TRBJ2-2|TRBV2
CASSGGLAVQNRKSYTGELFF
TGTGCCAGCAGCGGGGGACTAGCGGTTCAAAACCGAAAATCATACACCGGGGAGCTGTTTTTT
>many|NA|TRBJ2-2|TRBV10-3
CAINSANTGELFF
TGTGCCATCAATTCAGCCAACACCGGGGAGCTGTTTTTT
>many|NA|TRBJ2-1|TRBV24-1
CATSDPINSYNEQFF
TGTGCCACCAGTGATCCAATAAACTCCTACAATGAGCAGTTCTTC
>few|NA|TRBJ1-5|TRBV7-9
CASSSDRYNQPQHF
TGTGCCAGCAGCTCCGACAGGTATAATCAGCCCCAGCATTTT
>few|TRBD1|TRBJ2-5|TRBV12-3/TRBV12-4
CASSPGTGGQETQYF
TGTGCCAGCAGCCCCGGGACAGGGGGGCAGGAGACCCAGTACTTC
>many|NA|TRBJ2-3|TRBV29-1
CSVEKRRTSTDTQYF
TGCAGCGTTGAGAAGCGAAGAACTAGCACAGATACGCAGTATTTT
>NA|NA|TRBJ1-1|TRBV6-1
CATNLSGFEAFF
TGTGCCACCAATCTTAGCGGGTTTGAAGCTTTCTTT
>many|TRBD1|TRBJ1-1|TRBV6-2/TRBV6-3
CASSYSYRGTEAFF
TGTGCCAGCAGTTACTCGTACAGGGGCACTGAAGCTTTCTTT
>NA|NA|TRBJ2-7|TRBV7-9
CASSPRDTNSYEQYF
TGTGCCAGCAGCCCCCGGGACACAAACTCCTACGAGCAGTACTTC
>NA|NA|TRBJ1-5|TRBV14
CASSQALNQPQHF
TGTGCCAGCAGCCAAGCCCTTAATCAGCCCCAGCATTTT
>few|NA|TRBJ1-2|TRBV6-1
CASTQGLYYGYTF
TGTGCCAGCACTCAGGGGCTCTACTATGGCTACACCTTC
>few|TRBD1|TRBJ2-6|TRBV11-1
CASSSRTGGSGANVLTF
TGTGCCAGCAGCTCCCGGACAGGGGGCTCTGGGGCCAACGTCCTGACTTTC
>many|TRBD2|TRBJ2-5|TRBV28
CASNPGGWETQYF
TGTGCCAGCAACCCGGGGGGTTGGGAGACCCAGTACTTC
>many|TRBD1|TRBJ2-2|TRBV10-1
CASSRDSAAGELFF
TGCGCCAGCAGTCGGGACAGTGCCGCCGGGGAGCTGTTTTTT
>many|TRBD2|TRBJ2-7|TRBV5-4
CASSPGTSETYEQYF
TGTGCCAGCAGCCCTGGGACTAGCGAGACCTACGAGCAGTACTTC
>many|NA|TRBJ2-3|TRBV25-1
CASRGTRNTDTQYF
TGTGCCAGCCGCGGGACACGGAACACAGATACGCAGTATTTT
>NA|TRBD2|TRBJ2-7|TRBV6-2/TRBV6-3
CASSYSSGTSGPPLEQYF
TGTGCCAGCAGTTACTCGAGTGGGACTAGCGGGCCCCCGCTCGAGCAGTACTTC
>few|NA|TRBJ1-1|TRBV20-1
CSAPDRDPEAFF
TGCAGTGCACCCGACCGGGACCCTGAAGCTTTCTTT
>many|NA|TRBJ1-6|TRBV6-1
CASSPPLGAPLHF
TGTGCCAGCAGTCCCCCCCTGGGGGCACCCCTCCACTTT
>few|NA|TRBJ2-2|TRBV25-1
CASSESMVAGELFF
TGTGCCAGCAGTGAATCTATGGTTGCCGGGGAGCTGTTTTTT
>many|NA|TRBJ1-4|TRBV7-9
CASGTGATNEKLFF
TGTGCCAGCGGAACAGGAGCAACTAATGAAAAACTGTTTTTT
>few|NA|TRBJ1-1|TRBV6-1
CASSPRQNTEAFF
TGTGCCAGCAGTCCAAGACAGAACACTGAAGCTTTCTTT
>many|NA|TRBJ1-4|TRBV7-9
CASSSPVGRNNEKLFF
TGTGCCAGCAGCTCCCCCGTGGGCCGAAATAATGAAAAACTGTTTTTT
>many|TRBD2|TRBJ2-2|TRBV5-1
CASSHKTSGSSTGELFF
TGCGCCAGCAGCCACAAAACCAGCGGGAGTTCGACCGGGGAGCTGTTTTTT
>NA|NA|TRBJ1-2|TRBV27
CASSFKGPMGGYTF
TGTGCCAGCAGTTTTAAGGGGCCGATGGGTGGCTACACCTTC
>many|NA|TRBJ1-4|TRBV6-5
CASSSFGGWTNEKLFF
TGTGCCAGCAGTTCCTTTGGGGGATGGACTAATGAAAAACTGTTTTTT
>many|NA|TRBJ1-5|TRBV28
CASSLVDSLGNQPQHF
TGTGCCAGCAGTTTAGTGGACAGCTTGGGCAATCAGCCCCAGCATTTT
>few|NA|TRBJ2-5|TRBV6-5
CASNYLGAETQYF
TGTGCCAGCAATTACCTTGGCGCGGAGACCCAGTACTTC
>many|NA|TRBJ2-1|TRBV11-2
CASSFMGDEQFF
TGTGCCAGCAGCTTTATGGGTGATGAGCAGTTCTTC
>many|NA|TRBJ2-5|TRBV12-3/TRBV12-4
CASSLGAEQETQYF
TGTGCCAGCAGCCTTGGAGCGGAGCAAGAGACCCAGTACTTC
>few|NA|TRBJ2-5|TRBV19
CASSPRLNQETQYF
TGTGCCAGTAGTCCCCGCCTGAATCAAGAGACCCAGTACTTC
>NA|TRBD1|TRBJ2-1|TRBV2
CAGGQGAVNEQFF
TGTGCCGGGGGACAGGGGGCCGTGAATGAGCAGTTCTTC
>many|NA|TRBJ2-7|TRBV5-1
CASSLVGGSYEQYF
TGTGCCAGCAGCTTAGTTGGGGGTTCCTACGAGCAGTACTTC
>many|TRBD2|TRBJ2-3|TRBV12-3/TRBV12-4
CASSLGAGEGTDTQYF
TGTGCCAGCAGTTTAGGAGCGGGAGAGGGCACAGATACGCAGTATTTT
>many|NA|TRBJ2-2|TRBV9
CASSGGILAGELFF
TGTGCCAGCAGCGGTGGTATACTCGCCGGGGAGCTGTTTTTT
>many|TRBD1|TRBJ1-1|TRBV20-1
CSASGTATNTEAFF
TGCAGTGCATCCGGGACAGCCACGAACACTGAAGCTTTCTTT
>many|NA|TRBJ1-5|TRBV6-1
CASIPEDYPSNQPQHF
TGTGCCAGCATCCCGGAGGACTACCCTAGCAATCAGCCCCAGCATTTT
>NA|TRBD1|TRBJ2-2|TRBV14
CASSPWTGTSNTGELFF
TGTGCCAGCAGCCCCTGGACAGGGACCTCGAACACCGGGGAGCTGTTTTTT
>NA|NA|TRBJ2-1|TRBV28
CASSSPGGSNDNAQFF
TGTGCCAGCAGTTCCCCCGGCGGAAGCAATGATAATGCGCAGTTCTTC
>few|NA|TRBJ2-1|TRBV6-1
CASSQPRNEQFF
TGTGCCAGCAGCCAACCCCGGAATGAGCAGTTCTTC
>many|NA|TRBJ2-7|TRBV27
CASSSWAYPDPYEQYF
TGTGCCAGCAGTTCATGGGCCTACCCGGACCCCTACGAGCAGTACTTC
>many|NA|TRBJ2-1|TRBV7-8
CASSPGDFNYNEQFF
TGTGCCAGCAGCCCAGGGGACTTCAACTACAATGAGCAGTTCTTC
>many|NA|TRBJ1-5|TRBV19
CASSIDFGTPPGNQPQHF
TGTGCCAGTAGTATAGACTTCGGGACCCCCCCGGGCAATCAGCCCCAGCATTTT
>many|NA|TRBJ2-2|TRBV14
CASSPASGELFF
TGTGCCAGCAGCCCCGCGAGCGGGGAGCTGTTTTTT
>NA|TRBD1|TRBJ1-3|TRBV30
CAWRGQGSGNTIYF
TGTGCCTGGCGTGGACAGGGTTCTGGAAACACCATATATTTT
>NA|TRBD2|TRBJ2-1|TRBV19
CASSRTSDYNEQFF
TGTGCCAGTAGTCGGACTAGCGATTACAATGAGCAGTTCTTC
>many|TRBD1|TRBJ2-3|TRBV9
CASNVGTGASRTQYF
TGTGCCAGCAACGTAGGGACAGGGGCTTCCCGGACGCAGTATTTT
>few|TRBD1|TRBJ2-7|TRBV27
CASSSPGQGPAWSYEQYF
TGTGCCAGCAGTTCACCTGGACAGGGTCCGGCTTGGTCCTACGAGCAGTACTTC